This T cell receptor (beta chain) was obtained from a study of PD-1 blockade in mismatch repair-deficient tumors. The overall study: All were previously treated, progressing patients with 11 to 13 mismatch repair-deficient cancer types. Whole-study findings and limits: Rapid post-treatment expansion, then contraction, generally preceding radiologic response, marked tumor-resident clones.

Trimming cost V 4 bases and J 2 bases, with 9 bases left between them. The CDR3 contains 14 residues. Germline CDR1 SGHNT, CDR2 YENEEA. In the case of this clone: Its matching antigen is unknown.

The protocol was immunoSEQ multiplex PCR, while the TCRdb copy is restricted to in-frame clones and leaves out a portion. The repertoire holds about 68,000 clones, with 70% to 80% as singletons. The rearrangement uses TRBV11-3 and TRBJ2-1; tentative D call: TRBD2 (5 bases). The sequenced sample was peripheral blood, obtained 2 weeks after starting pembrolizumab. This receptor was taken from an adult with mismatch repair-deficient cancer. The CDR3 here is CASSSDYTYNEQFF. CDR3 sequence (DNA): TGTGCCAGCAGCTCTGACTACACCTACAATGAGCAGTTCTTC.